This is a list of T cell receptor beta chains from one sample in a study of early T cells in non-severe SARS-CoV-2 infection. MiXCR, run by TCRdb on the 5' RACE reads, gives a single entry per CDR3 protein. The sample holds fewer than 90,000 distinct CDR3 sequences, 11% to 15% seen once. The sequenced material came from whole blood. The source of these receptors is an adult who was a healthcare worker with PCR-confirmed SARS-CoV-2 infection or an uninfected control (not recorded which). The CDR3 runs from the conserved cysteine through the conserved F or W. D genes are given only for firm matches. The listing skips clone size in some rows; elsewhere it reads once, few, many or a size class.

d_call	j_call	clone_size	v_call	cdr3_aa	cdr3_nt
-	TRBJ2-5	many	TRBV14	CASSPDRQETQYF	TGTGCCAGCAGTCCGGACAGACAAGAGACCCAGTACTTC
-	TRBJ2-3	-	TRBV20-1	CSATAAIGGRSDTQYF	TGCAGTGCTACTGCCGCTATCGGGGGGCGGTCAGATACGCAGTATTTT
-	TRBJ2-7	few	TRBV28	CASSRRYEQYF	TGTGCCAGCAGTCGTCGGTACGAGCAGTACTTC
TRBD1	TRBJ2-7	-	TRBV29-1	CSTRQGGSYEQYF	TGCAGCACCCGACAGGGTGGATCCTACGAGCAGTACTTC
-	TRBJ2-7	many	TRBV10-3	CAISESIPGHGSYEQYF	TGTGCCATCAGTGAGTCTATACCGGGACACGGATCCTACGAGCAGTACTTC
-	TRBJ2-6	-	TRBV6-5	CASSYGVGILSGANVLTF	TGTGCCAGCAGTTACGGGGTAGGAATACTCTCTGGGGCCAACGTCCTGACTTTC
-	TRBJ2-6	many	TRBV20-1	CSARGSSGANVLTF	TGCAGTGCTAGGGGGAGCTCTGGGGCCAACGTCCTGACTTTC
-	TRBJ2-7	many	TRBV27	CASSKRGYYEQYF	TGTGCCAGCAGTAAGAGGGGATATTACGAGCAGTACTTC
-	TRBJ1-2	-	TRBV20-1	CSAWVLSTEVLNYGYTF	TGCAGTGCCTGGGTCCTCTCCACAGAGGTACTGAACTATGGCTACACCTTC
TRBD1	TRBJ2-3	many	TRBV7-6	CASSLQGLPDTQYF	TGTGCCAGCAGCCTACAGGGGCTTCCAGATACGCAGTATTTT
TRBD2	TRBJ2-1	few	TRBV20-1	CSGMPGLHYNEQFF	TGCAGTGGTATGCCGGGACTACACTACAATGAGCAGTTCTTC
-	TRBJ1-3	-	TRBV7-7	CASSLDSGNTIYF	TGTGCCAGCAGCTTAGACTCTGGAAACACCATATATTTT
TRBD1	TRBJ2-3	few	TRBV29-1	CSSPGTGQDTQYF	TGCAGCTCCCCCGGGACAGGGCAAGATACGCAGTATTTT
-	TRBJ2-4	few	TRBV29-1	CSVDGGDIQYF	TGCAGCGTTGATGGGGGTGACATTCAGTACTTC
-	TRBJ2-7	few	TRBV20-1	CSARGTELGEQYF	TGCAGTGCTAGGGGGACTGAGTTGGGCGAGCAGTACTTC
TRBD1	TRBJ1-1	many	TRBV29-1	CSVNPGTENTEAFF	TGCAGCGTTAATCCCGGGACAGAGAACACTGAAGCTTTCTTT
TRBD1	TRBJ1-6	few	TRBV5-1	CASSQTGEAPLHF	TGCGCCAGCAGCCAAACAGGGGAGGCACCCCTCCACTTT
-	TRBJ1-3	many	TRBV29-1	CSVPGQEGSGNTIYF	TGCAGCGTTCCGGGGCAAGAGGGATCTGGAAACACCATATATTTT
TRBD1	TRBJ1-2	-	TRBV6-1	CASSPSGTGIYGYTF	TGTGCCAGCAGCCCCAGCGGGACAGGGATCTATGGCTACACCTTC
-	TRBJ1-1	-	TRBV29-1	CSGLENTEAFF	TGCAGTGGCTTGGAGAACACTGAAGCTTTCTTT
-	TRBJ2-3	many	TRBV7-8	CASSPELDTQYF	TGTGCCAGCAGCCCCGAATTGGATACGCAGTATTTT
TRBD2	TRBJ2-1	few	TRBV7-6	CASSLAGGDYNEQFF	TGTGCCAGCAGCTTGGCGGGGGGAGACTACAATGAGCAGTTCTTC
-	TRBJ2-7	few	TRBV13	CASSFNDNIYEQYF	TGTGCCAGCAGCTTCAACGATAACATCTACGAGCAGTACTTC
TRBD1	TRBJ1-3	-	TRBV9	CASGGGFGNTIYF	TGTGCCAGCGGAGGGGGCTTCGGAAACACCATATATTTT
TRBD2	TRBJ2-2	-	TRBV6-1	CASSDPPGTSSNTGELFF	TGTGCCAGCAGTGACCCTCCCGGGACTAGTTCGAACACCGGGGAGCTGTTTTTT
TRBD2	TRBJ2-2	many	TRBV7-6	CASSRGGPGTGELFF	TGTGCCAGCAGCCGGGGGGGCCCGGGGACCGGGGAGCTGTTTTTT
-	TRBJ2-1	many	TRBV6-5	CASKKPGVDEQFF	TGTGCCAGCAAAAAACCGGGGGTCGATGAGCAGTTCTTC
-	TRBJ2-5	-	TRBV28	CASSLTRGGGQETQYF	TGTGCCAGCAGTTTAACCCGGGGTGGGGGACAAGAGACCCAGTACTTC
-	TRBJ1-2	-	TRBV29-1	CSVDSSHGYTF	TGCAGCGTCGATAGTAGTCATGGCTACACCTTC
-	TRBJ2-2	-	TRBV20-1	CSAREGGGTGELFF	TGCAGTGCTAGAGAAGGGGGAGGAACCGGGGAGCTGTTTTTT
-	TRBJ1-6	-	TRBV6-2/TRBV6-3	CASSSGTLSSYNSPLHF	TGTGCCAGCAGCTCCGGGACACTGAGCTCCTATAATTCACCCCTCCACTTT
-	TRBJ2-1	many	TRBV29-1	CSARRGGPYNEQFF	TGCAGCGCCCGTAGGGGGGGCCCGTACAATGAGCAGTTCTTC
TRBD1	TRBJ1-1	-	TRBV6-6	CASSYQQGADTEAFF	TGTGCCAGCAGTTACCAACAGGGGGCGGACACTGAAGCTTTCTTT
-	TRBJ2-7	-	TRBV29-1	CSVLAPEQYF	TGCAGCGTGCTTGCTCCCGAGCAGTACTTC
-	TRBJ2-1	few	TRBV21-1	CASSKEIAGALNEQFF	TGTGCCAGCAGCAAAGAGATAGCGGGGGCTCTCAATGAGCAGTTCTTC
-	TRBJ2-2	few	TRBV2	CASSDLEGMNTGELFF	TGTGCCAGCAGTGACCTTGAGGGGATGAACACCGGGGAGCTGTTTTTT
TRBD1	TRBJ1-2	many	TRBV29-1	CSVDGTGGVSGYTF	TGCAGCGTTGACGGGACAGGGGGCGTTAGTGGCTACACCTTC
TRBD1	TRBJ2-1	few	TRBV7-3	CASRWTGGENEQFF	TGTGCCAGCAGGTGGACAGGGGGCGAGAATGAGCAGTTCTTC
-	TRBJ1-1	few	TRBV28	CASRSLSLRETEAFF	TGTGCCAGCAGATCACTCTCCCTCAGGGAGACTGAAGCTTTCTTT
TRBD1	TRBJ1-2	-	TRBV18	CASSPRTGGLDGYTF	TGTGCCAGCTCACCACGGACAGGGGGCTTGGATGGCTACACCTTC
TRBD1	TRBJ2-3	-	TRBV5-6	CASSSSGTGSETDTQYF	TGTGCCAGCAGCTCCTCCGGGACAGGGTCGGAGACAGATACGCAGTATTTT
-	TRBJ1-1	few	TRBV21-1	CASSKYLYSNTEAFF	TGTGCCAGCAGCAAATACCTCTACTCGAACACTGAAGCTTTCTTT
-	TRBJ2-7	-	TRBV29-1	CSVNPTSYEQYF	TGCAGCGTTAATCCCACCTCCTACGAGCAGTACTTC
-	TRBJ1-1	-	TRBV12-3/TRBV12-4	CASSLRGFSNTEAFF	TGTGCCAGCAGTTTAAGGGGTTTCAGTAACACTGAAGCTTTCTTT
-	TRBJ1-2	-	TRBV28	CASSLIGPRSYGYTF	TGTGCCAGCAGTTTAATAGGTCCCAGAAGCTATGGCTACACCTTC
-	TRBJ1-2	-	TRBV28	CASSDSNYGYTF	TGTGCCAGCTCCGATTCTAACTATGGCTACACCTTC
-	TRBJ2-2	few	TRBV12-3/TRBV12-4	CASCQEVRGGELFF	TGTGCCAGCTGCCAGGAAGTCCGGGGTGGGGAGCTGTTTTTT
-	TRBJ2-5	few	TRBV29-1	CSEVGSSGETQYF	TGCAGCGAAGTGGGGTCCTCTGGCGAGACCCAGTACTTC